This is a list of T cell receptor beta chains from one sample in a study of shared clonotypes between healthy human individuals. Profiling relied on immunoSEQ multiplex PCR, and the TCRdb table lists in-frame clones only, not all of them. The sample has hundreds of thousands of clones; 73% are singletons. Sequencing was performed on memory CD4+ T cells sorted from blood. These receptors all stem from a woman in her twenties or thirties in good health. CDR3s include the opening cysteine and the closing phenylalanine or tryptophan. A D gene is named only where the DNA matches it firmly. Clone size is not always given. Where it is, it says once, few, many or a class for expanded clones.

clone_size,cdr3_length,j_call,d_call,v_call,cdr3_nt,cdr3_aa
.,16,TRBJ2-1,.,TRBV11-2,TGTGCCAGCAGCTCCCTGAGACCTAGCTCCTACAATGAGCAGTTCTTC,CASSSLRPSSYNEQFF
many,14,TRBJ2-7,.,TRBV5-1,TGCGCCAGCAGCCCAGGGACCGCAACTGGTGAGCAGTACTTC,CASSPGTATGEQYF
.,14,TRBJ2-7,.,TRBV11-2,TGTGCCAGCAGCCCCCTTATCCGCCTCTACGAGCAGTACTTC,CASSPLIRLYEQYF
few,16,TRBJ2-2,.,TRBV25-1,TGTGCCAGCAGTGAATTTAGCGGAGCGAACACCGGGGAGCTGTTTTTT,CASSEFSGANTGELFF
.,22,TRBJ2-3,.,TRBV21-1,TGTGCCAGCAGCAAAGTTATCTGGAACAGATCACTGGGGACTAGCGGCACAGATACGCAGTATTTT,CASSKVIWNRSLGTSGTDTQYF
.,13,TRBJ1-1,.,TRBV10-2,TGCGCCAGCAGAGATAGCACGGTCACTGAAGCTTTCTTT,CASRDSTVTEAFF
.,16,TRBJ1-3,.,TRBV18,TGTGCCAGCTCACCAGTTTCGGACCGCTCTGGAAACACCATATATTTT,CASSPVSDRSGNTIYF
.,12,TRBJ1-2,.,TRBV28,TGTGCCACCGTAGTTGGGGCCTATGGCTACACCTTC,CATVVGAYGYTF
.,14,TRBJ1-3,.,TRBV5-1,TGCGCCAGCAGCTTGGCTACCTCTGGAAACACCATATATTTT,CASSLATSGNTIYF
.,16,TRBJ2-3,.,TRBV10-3,TGTGCCATCAGTGAGTCGCCAGGAACAAGCACAGATACGCAGTATTTT,CAISESPGTSTDTQYF
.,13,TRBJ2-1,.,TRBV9,TGTGCCAGCAGCTTCTTTACTACGGATGAGCAGTTCTTC,CASSFFTTDEQFF
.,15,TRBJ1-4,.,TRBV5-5,TGTGCCAGCAGCTCACTAACCGGAACTAATGAAAAACTGTTTTTT,CASSSLTGTNEKLFF
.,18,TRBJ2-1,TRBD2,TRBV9,TGTGCCAGCAGCCCCCGCTGGACTAGCGGGAGCGGGTACAATGAGCAGTTCTTC,CASSPRWTSGSGYNEQFF
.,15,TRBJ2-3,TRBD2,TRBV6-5,TGTGCCAGCAGCCAGCCGGGACTAGCGGACCATACGCAGTATTTT,CASSQPGLADHTQYF
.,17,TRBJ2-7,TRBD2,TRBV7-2,TGTGCCAGCAGCTTAGTTCCCCTAGCGGGCTCCCCCTACGAGCAGTACTTC,CASSLVPLAGSPYEQYF